This record concerns one TCR beta chain sequence. This clone was recorded a few times. Its antigen is currently not known. No much larger clone is present one base from it, and per-base qualities are unavailable. Single viable CD3+CD4+CD8-CD45RO+ cells were sorted as memory CD4+ T cells on a FACSAria II. CMV serostatus was assessed using a Roche Elecsys assay, by which serum IgG against CMV pp150, pp28, p38 and p52 was detected. After the samples were thawed, total CD4+ T cells were enriched through positive selection using CD4 magnetic microbeads. The samples came from a different study that was designed specifically to examine the CD4+ T cell memory repertoire. Peripheral blood mononuclear cells were isolated and cryopreserved following standard operating procedures; serum was stored at -80 °C. The staining relied on CD3-PerCP (BW264/56), CD4-APC (RPA-T4), CD45RO-PE (UCHT1) and CD8-Pacific Orange (3B5) antibodies, and Sytox blue was used to exclude non-viable cells.

The sample belongs to a study of memory CD4+ T cells and cytomegalovirus serostatus (dated by TCRdb to about 2019). About the full investigation: The cohort comprised roughly 35 healthy Belgian adults, 9 CMV seropositive and 24 CMV seronegative. The study sequenced CD4+ memory TCRbeta repertoires of a Belgian cohort with known cytomegalovirus serostatus to replicate a published TCR-based CMV serostatus classifier.

Overall study results and their limits: Among the 160 or so previously reported CMV-associated TCRbeta sequences, 67 showed up in the CD4+ memory repertoires, with each one found in between one and five individuals. Only CD4+CD45RO+ memory cells were sequenced, unlike the original study, which covered naive and memory CD4+ and CD8+ populations. Results were interpreted as suggesting that the CMV-associated TCR signature is largely present in the CD4+ memory repertoire. CMV serostatus prediction reached a median bootstrapped AUC of 0.95 with the original framework and just under 0.93 with a US-trained random forest. On the Belgian cohort, the classifier based on the original framework reached a median bootstrapped AUC of about 0.96, with a 95% CI of 0.76-1.00.

V loses 5 bases of germline sequence and J loses 4 bases, and the interval between the two ends is 13 bases. Per the germline V gene, SNHLY is the CDR1 and FYNNEI is the CDR2. Its CDR3 holds 14 amino acids, cysteine through phenylalanine. This entry keeps only the CDR3 DNA: 42 bases, framed from base 1. The Quick-DNA Microprep Kit was used to extract genomic DNA from the sorted cells. Amplification of TCRbeta DNA was done with the immunoSEQ hsTCRbeta kit, following the protocol from the manufacturer. TCRbeta libraries were sequenced on an Illumina MiSeq instrument. In the original analysis: Following removal of out-of-frame sequences, approximately 2.1 million distinct TCRbeta sequences were retained, with an average of around 67,000 per individual. Each individual was scored using the number of around 150 previously reported CMV-associated TCRbeta sequences that the individual carried and the total number of productive distinct TCRbeta sequences. A beta-binomial model was reimplemented in Python, and random forests from scikit-learn, run with default parameters, were trained on data from the US cohort. Classifier performance on the Belgian cohort was summarized as median AUC with percentile confidence intervals over 10,000 bootstrap iterations. This is the immuneACCESS table as TCRdb keeps it, with only in-frame sequences that have V and J called. A part of the clones is gone; compared with another copy, unresolved V genes explain less than half, and the rest is unexplained. V and J calls plus clone size are reproduced from that table; the DNA served to infer D and trimming. Counted in this sample were tens of thousands of clones; roughly four fifths of them appeared once. The ten top clones hold 1.2% of the sample.

Recombination linked TRBV2 to TRBJ2-3, with TRBD1 tentatively as D gene (6 bases match). The clonotype was recovered from an adult in good health and CMV-seropositive. Sequenced sample: memory CD4+ T cells from blood. The CDR3 in this case is CASSRAGDADTQYF. In nucleotides, the sequence is TGTGCCAGCAGTAGGGCAGGGGACGCAGATACGCAGTATTTT.